The table lists the clone carrying this T cell receptor (beta chain) with a few counts. The sample belongs to a study of metastatic and nonmetastatic thyroid tumors. Trimming stripped 6 bases from V and 5 bases from J, with 16 bases between. The germline V gene has CDR1 MNHEY and CDR2 SMNVEV (reference sequence). This CDR3 has 14 amino acids. TCRdb recomputed clones from the PCR reads via MiXCR. The sample lists about 24,000 clones, roughly an eighth occurring once. Ahead of thyroid surgery, no patient had received treatment of any kind. The chain employs TRBV27 and TRBJ1-2; the D is unclear. Sequencing was performed on blood. The receptor's source is a female donor with papillary thyroid cancer or a benign thyroid nodule (not recorded which). Some clones in this sample may be carry-over from other donors' samples. In DNA form, the CDR3 reads TGTGCCAGCAGCCCTGGGCCGATAAAATATGGCTACACCTTC. This codes for CASSPGPIKYGYTF.